This entry concerns a single TCR beta chain. Its antigen is not known. Clones were read by immunoSEQ multiplex PCR, and TCRdb kept only the in-frame ones, dropping some. The sample shows approximately 32,000 clones, about 90% of them seen only once. This record comes from a study of T cells after posttransplantation cyclophosphamide. Study-wide results and limits: Skin or GI-infiltrating T cells shared few TRB sequences with blood. Recipient CMV seropositivity and CMV reactivation strongly tracked TRB clonality. Donor-recipient repertoire similarity was low at 1-2 months, rising over year one.

V was cut by 1 base and J by 0 bases, with 10 bases left in between. This CDR3 region has 16 residues. CDR1 is LNHDA, CDR2 SQIVND, per germline (reference sequence). V usage is TRBV19 and J usage is TRBJ1-3; D unclear. What was sequenced was PBMCs. This TCR was sampled from a woman between 40 and 55 years old with a blood cancer, CMV-positive, and with a related stem cell donor. This CDR3 is CASSIGSPISGNTIYF. The CDR3 DNA reads as TGTGCCAGTAGTATAGGTAGTCCGATCTCTGGAAACACCATATATTTT.